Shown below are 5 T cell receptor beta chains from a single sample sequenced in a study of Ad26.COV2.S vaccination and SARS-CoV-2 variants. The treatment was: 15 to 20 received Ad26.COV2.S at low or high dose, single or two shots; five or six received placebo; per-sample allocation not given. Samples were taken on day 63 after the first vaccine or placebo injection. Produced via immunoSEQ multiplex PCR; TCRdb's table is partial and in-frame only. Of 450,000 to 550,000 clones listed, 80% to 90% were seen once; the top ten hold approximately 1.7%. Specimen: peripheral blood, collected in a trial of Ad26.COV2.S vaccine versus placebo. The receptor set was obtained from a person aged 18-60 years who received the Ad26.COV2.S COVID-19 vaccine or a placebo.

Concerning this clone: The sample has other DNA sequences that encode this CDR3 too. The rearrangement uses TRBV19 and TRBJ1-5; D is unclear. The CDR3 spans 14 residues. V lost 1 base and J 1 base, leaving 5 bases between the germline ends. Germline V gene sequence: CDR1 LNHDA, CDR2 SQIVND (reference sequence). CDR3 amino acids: CASSIGPSNQPQHF. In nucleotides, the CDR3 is TGTGCCAGTAGTATAGGCCCGAGCAATCAGCCCCAGCATTTT.

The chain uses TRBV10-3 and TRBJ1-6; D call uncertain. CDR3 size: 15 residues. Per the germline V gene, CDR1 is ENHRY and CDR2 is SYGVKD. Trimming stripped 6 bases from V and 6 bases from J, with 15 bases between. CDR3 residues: CAISPDRKGNSPLHF. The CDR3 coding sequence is TGTGCCATCAGCCCGGACCGGAAAGGTAATTCACCCCTCCACTTT.

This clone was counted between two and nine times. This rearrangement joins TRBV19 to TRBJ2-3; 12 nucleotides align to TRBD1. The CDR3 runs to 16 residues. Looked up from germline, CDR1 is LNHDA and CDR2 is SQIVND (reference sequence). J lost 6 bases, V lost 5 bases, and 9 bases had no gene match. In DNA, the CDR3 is TGTGCCAGTAGTCCGAGCCAGGGACAGGGGGCGGATACGCAGTATTTT. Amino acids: CASSPSQGQGADTQYF.

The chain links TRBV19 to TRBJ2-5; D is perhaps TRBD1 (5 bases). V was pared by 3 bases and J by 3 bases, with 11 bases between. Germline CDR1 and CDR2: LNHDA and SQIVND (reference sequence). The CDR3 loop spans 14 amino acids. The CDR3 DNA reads TGTGCCAGTAGTATGCGGCAGGGAAAAGAGACCCAGTACTTC. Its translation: CASSMRQGKETQYF.

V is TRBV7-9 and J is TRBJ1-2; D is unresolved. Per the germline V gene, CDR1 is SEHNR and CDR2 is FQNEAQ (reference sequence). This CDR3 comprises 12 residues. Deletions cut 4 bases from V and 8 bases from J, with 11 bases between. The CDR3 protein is CASSWASGGYTF. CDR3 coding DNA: TGTGCCAGCAGCTGGGCCTCTGGGGGCTACACCTTC.